This T cell receptor (beta chain) was found in a study of OX40 agonist ivuxolimab in advanced cancers. Study background: Three patients got partial responses; one had hepatocellular carcinoma and two had cutaneous melanoma. Points from the study as a whole: Averaged across samples, CD8+ T cells carried more expanded clones than CD4+ did. Blood T cells, both CD4+ and CD8+, expanded clonally by week 6 at 0.1 to 3.0 mg/kg.

The protocol was immunoSEQ multiplex PCR, while the TCRdb copy is restricted to in-frame clones and leaves out a portion. This table holds 50,000 or so clones, over 70% found once. Of note for this clone: The antigen is unknown.

This CDR3 has 17 residues. Trimming cost V 0 bases and J 0 bases, with 11 bases left between them. Germline values: CDR1 MGHRA, CDR2 YSYEKL. The sample in question was CD4+ or CD8+ T cells sorted from blood, obtained in a trial of the OX40 agonist ivuxolimab. This clonotype was sampled from an adult with an advanced solid tumor such as melanoma, head and neck, liver or kidney cancer. V is TRBV4-1 and J is TRBJ2-2, with D tentatively TRBD1 (6 bases). CDR3 sequence: CASSQEGQGTNTGELFF. The CDR3 DNA reads TGCGCCAGCAGCCAAGAGGGACAAGGGACGAACACCGGGGAGCTGTTTTTT.